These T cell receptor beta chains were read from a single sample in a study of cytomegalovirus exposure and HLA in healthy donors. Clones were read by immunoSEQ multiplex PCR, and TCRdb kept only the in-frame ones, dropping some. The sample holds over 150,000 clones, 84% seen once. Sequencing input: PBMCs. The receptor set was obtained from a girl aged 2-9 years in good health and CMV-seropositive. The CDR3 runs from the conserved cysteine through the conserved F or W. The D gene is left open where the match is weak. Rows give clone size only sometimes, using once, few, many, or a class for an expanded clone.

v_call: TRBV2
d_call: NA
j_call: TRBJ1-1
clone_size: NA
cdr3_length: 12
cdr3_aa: CASSEARGEAFF
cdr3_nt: TGTGCCAGCAGTGAAGCAAGAGGCGAAGCTTTCTTT

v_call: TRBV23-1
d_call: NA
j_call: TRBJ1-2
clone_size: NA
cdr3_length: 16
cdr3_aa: CASSQGAVYFFYGYTF
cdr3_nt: TGCGCCAGCAGTCAAGGGGCGGTTTATTTCTTCTATGGCTACACCTTC

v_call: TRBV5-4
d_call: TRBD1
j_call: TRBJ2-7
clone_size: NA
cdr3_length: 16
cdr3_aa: CASSLEVGQGPHEQYF
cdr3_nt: TGTGCCAGCAGCTTGGAAGTAGGACAGGGACCACACGAGCAGTACTTC

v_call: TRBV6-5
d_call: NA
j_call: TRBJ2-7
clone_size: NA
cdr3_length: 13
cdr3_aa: CASSYEGAYEQYF
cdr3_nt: TGTGCCAGCAGTTATGAGGGGGCCTACGAGCAGTACTTC

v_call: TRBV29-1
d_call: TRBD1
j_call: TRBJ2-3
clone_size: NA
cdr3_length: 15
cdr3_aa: CSVDETGSSTDTQYF
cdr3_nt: TGCAGCGTTGATGAGACAGGGTCTAGCACAGATACGCAGTATTTT

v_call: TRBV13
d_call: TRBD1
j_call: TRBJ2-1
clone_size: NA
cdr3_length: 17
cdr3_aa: CASSLRGQGASYNEQFF
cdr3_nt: TGTGCCAGCAGCTTAAGAGGTCAGGGGGCATCCTACAATGAGCAGTTCTTC

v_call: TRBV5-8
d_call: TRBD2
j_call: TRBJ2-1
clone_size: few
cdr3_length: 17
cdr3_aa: CASSLVGLAERYNEQFF
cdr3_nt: TGTGCCAGCAGCTTGGTAGGACTAGCCGAAAGGTACAATGAGCAGTTCTTC

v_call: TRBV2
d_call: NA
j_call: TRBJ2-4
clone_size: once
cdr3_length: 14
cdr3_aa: CASSRTSSQNIQYF
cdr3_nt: TGTGCCAGCAGTCGAACTAGTTCCCAAAACATTCAGTACTTC

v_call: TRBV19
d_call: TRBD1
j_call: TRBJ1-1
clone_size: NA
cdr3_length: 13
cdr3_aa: CASSMNRGTEAFF
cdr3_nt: TGTGCCAGTAGTATGAACAGGGGCACTGAAGCTTTCTTT

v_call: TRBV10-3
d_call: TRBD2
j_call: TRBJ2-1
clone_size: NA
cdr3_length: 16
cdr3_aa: CAISGVVGTSYNEQFF
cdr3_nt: TGTGCCATCAGTGGGGTTGTGGGGACTAGCTACAATGAGCAGTTCTTC

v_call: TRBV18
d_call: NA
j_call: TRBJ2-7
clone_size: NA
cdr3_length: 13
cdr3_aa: CASSRDRSYEQYF
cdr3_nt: TGTGCCAGCTCGCGGGACCGAAGTTACGAGCAGTACTTC

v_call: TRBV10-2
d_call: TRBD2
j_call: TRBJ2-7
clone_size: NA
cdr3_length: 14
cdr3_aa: CASSSGSASYEQYF
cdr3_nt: TGCGCCAGCAGTAGCGGGAGTGCTTCCTACGAGCAGTACTTC

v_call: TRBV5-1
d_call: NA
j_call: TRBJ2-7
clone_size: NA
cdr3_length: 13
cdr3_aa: CASRGDSLYEQYF
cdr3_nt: TGCGCCAGCAGAGGCGACAGCCTCTACGAGCAGTACTTC

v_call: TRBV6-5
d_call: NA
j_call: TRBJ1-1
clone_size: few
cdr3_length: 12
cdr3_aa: CASSSRTDEAFF
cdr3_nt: TGTGCCAGCAGTTCCCGGACAGATGAAGCTTTCTTT

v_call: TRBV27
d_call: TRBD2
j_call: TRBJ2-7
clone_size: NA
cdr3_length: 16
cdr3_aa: CASSFLAGGLLYEQYF
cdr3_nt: TGTGCCAGCAGTTTTTTAGCGGGAGGGCTTTTGTACGAGCAGTACTTC

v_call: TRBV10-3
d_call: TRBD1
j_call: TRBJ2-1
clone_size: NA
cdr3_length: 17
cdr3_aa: CAISESRYLTGGNEQFF
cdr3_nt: TGTGCCATCAGTGAGTCGCGGTACCTGACAGGGGGGAATGAGCAGTTCTTC

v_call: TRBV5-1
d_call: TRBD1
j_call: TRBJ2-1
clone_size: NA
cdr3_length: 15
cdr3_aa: CASSLEGQGAGEQFF
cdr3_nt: TGCGCCAGCAGCTTGGAGGGACAGGGGGCCGGTGAGCAGTTCTTC

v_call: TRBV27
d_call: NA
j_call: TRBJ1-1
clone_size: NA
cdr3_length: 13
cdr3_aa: CASSFTFLAEAFF
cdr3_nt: TGTGCCAGCAGTTTCACATTCCTGGCCGAAGCTTTCTTT

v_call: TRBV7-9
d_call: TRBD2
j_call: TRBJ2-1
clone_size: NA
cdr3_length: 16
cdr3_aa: CASSPRTSGSFNEQFF
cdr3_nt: TGTGCCAGCAGCCCCCGGACTAGCGGGAGTTTCAATGAGCAGTTCTTC

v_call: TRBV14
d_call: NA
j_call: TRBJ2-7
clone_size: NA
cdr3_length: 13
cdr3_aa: CASSQFNGPEQYF
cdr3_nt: TGTGCCAGCAGCCAATTCAACGGTCCCGAGCAGTACTTC

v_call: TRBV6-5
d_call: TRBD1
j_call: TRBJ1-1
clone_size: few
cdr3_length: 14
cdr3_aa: CASRTTGENTEAFF
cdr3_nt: TGTGCCAGCAGGACGACAGGGGAGAACACTGAAGCTTTCTTT

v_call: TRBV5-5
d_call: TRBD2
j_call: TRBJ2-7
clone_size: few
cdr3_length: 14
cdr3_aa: CASSLGSGSYEQYF
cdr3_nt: TGTGCCAGCAGCTTAGGTAGCGGGAGCTACGAGCAGTACTTC

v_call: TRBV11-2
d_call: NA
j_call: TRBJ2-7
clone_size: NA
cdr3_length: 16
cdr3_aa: CASSPLARQSSYEQYF
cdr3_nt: TGTGCCAGCAGCCCCCTAGCGAGACAGAGCTCCTACGAGCAGTACTTC

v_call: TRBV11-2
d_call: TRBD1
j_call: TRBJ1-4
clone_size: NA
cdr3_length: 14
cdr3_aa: CASSTGTANEKLFF
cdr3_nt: TGTGCCAGCAGCACCGGGACAGCTAATGAAAAACTGTTTTTT

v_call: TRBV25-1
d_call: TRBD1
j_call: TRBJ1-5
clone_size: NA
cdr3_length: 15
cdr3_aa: CASSEGTGLNQPQHF
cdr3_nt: TGTGCCAGCAGTGAAGGGACAGGGCTCAATCAGCCCCAGCATTTT

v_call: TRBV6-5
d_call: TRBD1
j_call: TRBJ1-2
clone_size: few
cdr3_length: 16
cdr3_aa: CASSYGTGTTNYGYTF
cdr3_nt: TGTGCCAGCAGTTACGGGACAGGGACAACTAACTATGGCTACACCTTC

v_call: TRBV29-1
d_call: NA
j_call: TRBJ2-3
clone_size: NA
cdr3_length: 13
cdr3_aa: CSGGHPNPDTQYF
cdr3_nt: TGCAGCGGGGGACACCCGAACCCTGATACGCAGTATTTT

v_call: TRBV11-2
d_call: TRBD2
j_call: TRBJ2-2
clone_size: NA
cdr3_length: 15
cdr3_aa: CASSPRDYSTGELFF
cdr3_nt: TGTGCCAGCAGCCCCCGGGACTATAGCACCGGGGAGCTGTTTTTT

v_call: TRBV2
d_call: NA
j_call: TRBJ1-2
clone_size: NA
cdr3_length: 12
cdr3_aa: CASRSANYGYTF
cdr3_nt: TGTGCCAGCCGATCGGCTAACTATGGCTACACCTTC

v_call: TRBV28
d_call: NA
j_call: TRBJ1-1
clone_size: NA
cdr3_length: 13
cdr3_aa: CAILGRGNTEAFF
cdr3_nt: TGTGCCATACTAGGTCGGGGGAACACTGAAGCTTTCTTT

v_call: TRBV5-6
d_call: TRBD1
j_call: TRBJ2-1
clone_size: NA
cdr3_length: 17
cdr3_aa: CASSLPLNGQADNEQFF
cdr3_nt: TGTGCCAGCAGCTTGCCCTTAAATGGACAGGCAGACAATGAGCAGTTCTTC

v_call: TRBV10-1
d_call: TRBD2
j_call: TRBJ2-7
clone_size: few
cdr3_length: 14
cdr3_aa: CASSSLAAPYEQYF
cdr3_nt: TGCGCCAGCAGTTCCCTAGCGGCCCCCTACGAGCAGTACTTC

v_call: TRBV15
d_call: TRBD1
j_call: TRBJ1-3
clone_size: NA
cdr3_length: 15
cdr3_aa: CATSILQGPGNTIYF
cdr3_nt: TGTGCCACCAGCATCCTACAGGGGCCTGGAAACACCATATATTTT

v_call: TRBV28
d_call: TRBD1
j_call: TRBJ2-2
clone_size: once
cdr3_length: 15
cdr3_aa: CASSTGTGNTGELFF
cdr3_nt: TGTGCCAGCAGTACCGGGACAGGGAACACCGGGGAGCTGTTTTTT

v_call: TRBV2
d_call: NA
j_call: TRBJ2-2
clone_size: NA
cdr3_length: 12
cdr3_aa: CASKRGTGELFF
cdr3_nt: TGTGCCAGCAAACGGGGCACCGGGGAGCTGTTTTTT

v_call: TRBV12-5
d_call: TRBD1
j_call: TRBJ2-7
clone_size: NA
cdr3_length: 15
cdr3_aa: CASGREDRGSNEQYF
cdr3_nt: TGTGCTAGTGGACGGGAGGACAGGGGCTCCAACGAGCAGTACTTC

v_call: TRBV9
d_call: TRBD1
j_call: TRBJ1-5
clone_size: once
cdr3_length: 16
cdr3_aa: CASSPGTGPVGGPQHF
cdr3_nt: TGTGCCAGCAGCCCCGGGACAGGGCCCGTGGGGGGGCCCCAGCATTTT